What follows are 4 T cell receptor beta chains derived from one specimen sequenced in a study of blood T cell repertoires in COVID-19. The assay was immunoSEQ multiplex PCR, and TCRdb's table has in-frame clones only and misses some. The table has about 53,000 clones, approximately 90% seen once. The specimen sequenced was peripheral blood. These receptors were obtained from an elderly man with acute or convalescent COVID-19.

The V gene is TRBV12-3 or TRBV12-4, the J gene TRBJ1-5; no firm D call. There are 13 residues in the CDR3. V lost 7 bases, J lost 0 bases, and 7 bases lay in between. CDR3 sequence (DNA): TGTGCCAGCACTCGTTATAGCAATCAGCCCCAGCATTTT. This codes for CASTRYSNQPQHF.

The rearrangement links TRBV27 to TRBJ2-7; D may be TRBD1 (6 bases). The CDR3 sequence is 16 residues long. Trimming removed 2 bases from V and 3 bases from J, with 17 bases in between. Germline values: CDR1 MNHEY, CDR2 SMNVEV (reference sequence). CDR3 sequence reads: CASSLLTGTRFYEQYF. The CDR3 DNA follows: TGTGCCAGCAGTTTACTGACCGGGACAAGGTTCTACGAGCAGTACTTC.

The V and J genes are TRBV10-1 and TRBJ2-7; D is ambiguous. CDR1 is WNHNN and CDR2 is SYGVQD in the germline V gene (reference sequence). With 4 bases removed from V and 0 bases from J, the gap between germline ends came to 10 bases. This CDR3 region has 14 residues. The CDR3 nucleotides read TGCGCCAGCAGTGCGTCAGGAGCCTCCTACGAGCAGTACTTC. Residues: CASSASGASYEQYF.

This sequence joins TRBV11-2 and TRBJ2-5; D possibly corresponds to TRBD1 (6 bases). The CDR3 consists of 13 residues. From germline, CDR1 is SGHAT and CDR2 FQNNGV. V lost 5 bases, J lost 5 bases, and 12 bases lay in between. The DNA of the CDR3 is TGTGCCAGCAGCCCCGACAGGAGGGAGACCCAGTACTTC. This gives the protein CASSPDRRETQYF.